The rows below give T cell receptor beta chains drawn from one sample of a study of regulatory T cells in long-lasting Graves disease. TCRdb re-analysed the multiplex PCR reads in MiXCR, keeping a single row per CDR3 protein. The profile shows under 300,000 distinct CDR3 sequences, about 18% of them singletons. The source was peripheral blood mononuclear cells (PBMCs), collected at new diagnosis, from a patient treated with antithyroid drugs. The source of these receptors is a female donor with Graves disease. Each CDR3 is given with its conserved first and last residue. D genes are given only for firm matches. Some rows mark clone size as missing; the rest say once, few, many or name a class of expanded clone.

length,V,J,D,size,CDR3,DNA
14,TRBV7-6,TRBJ1-4,TRBD1,many,CASRAGGINEKLFF,TGTGCCAGCAGGGCAGGGGGCATTAATGAAAAACTGTTTTTT
14,TRBV29-1,TRBJ2-5,TRBD2,many,CSVPSRREGRTQYF,TGCAGCGTCCCAAGCAGGCGGGAGGGGCGGACCCAGTACTTC
11,TRBV10-3,TRBJ1-4,NA,NA,CAIGYNEKLFF,TGTGCCATCGGTTATAATGAAAAACTGTTTTTT
16,TRBV4-1,TRBJ2-5,TRBD2,many,CASSQGTSGRQETQYF,TGCGCCAGCAGCCAAGGGACTAGCGGGAGGCAAGAGACCCAGTACTTC
14,TRBV20-1,TRBJ2-5,TRBD1,many,CSAQDRTTIETQYF,TGCAGTGCTCAGGACAGGACCACAATCGAGACCCAGTACTTC
14,TRBV28,TRBJ2-5,TRBD1,many,CASSTGTAQETQYF,TGTGCCAGCAGCACCGGGACAGCCCAAGAGACCCAGTACTTC
15,TRBV7-3,TRBJ2-1,NA,NA,CASSRDSSSYNEQFF,TGTGCCAGCAGCCGGGACTCGAGCTCCTACAATGAGCAGTTCTTC
13,TRBV7-3,TRBJ1-6,TRBD1,NA,CASSFGTGGLLHF,TGTGCCAGCAGCTTTGGGACAGGGGGCCTCCTCCACTTT
17,TRBV6-1,TRBJ2-1,TRBD2,few,CASSPHLTSGIRNEQFF,TGTGCCAGCAGTCCTCACCTGACTAGCGGGATTCGCAATGAGCAGTTCTTC
15,TRBV18,TRBJ1-2,NA,many,CASSPEQRTGYGYTF,TGTGCCAGCTCACCCGAGCAGCGTACTGGCTATGGCTACACCTTC
13,TRBV10-3,TRBJ1-1,NA,many,CASAGRENTEAFF,TGTGCCTCCGCAGGGCGCGAGAACACTGAAGCTTTCTTT
19,TRBV11-2,TRBJ2-1,TRBD1,NA,CASSLGPYPTGLRYNEQFF,TGTGCCAGCAGCTTAGGACCCTACCCGACAGGGTTAAGGTACAATGAGCAGTTCTTC
14,TRBV20-1,TRBJ2-1,NA,many,CSAGLGGPYNEQFF,TGCAGTGCTGGGTTGGGGGGACCCTACAATGAGCAGTTCTTC
14,TRBV24-1,TRBJ1-2,NA,many,CATSDFRTNYGYTF,TGTGCCACCAGTGATTTCAGGACAAACTATGGCTACACCTTC
14,TRBV28,TRBJ1-5,NA,many,CASSGGRWDQPQHF,TGTGCCAGCAGTGGGGGACGGTGGGATCAGCCCCAGCATTTT